This T cell receptor (beta chain) was profiled in a study of T-cell reconstitution after alpha-beta-depleted transplantation in children. This clonotype was observed a handful of times. Antigen: not known. Unique molecular identifiers featured in how the TCRbeta library was prepared. TCRdb reprocessed the PCR reads with MiXCR, giving one entry per CDR3 protein. The sample carries around 700,000 distinct CDR3 sequences, 13% recorded once. Study-level points and caveats: About two months after transplant, alpha-beta T cells reportedly came from several hundred expanded graft clones. One year after transplant, T-cell counts and diversity came mostly from newly produced T cells.

The starting material was PBMCs, obtained before TCRalphabeta/CD19-depleted stem cell transplant. The sequence was collected from a girl between 2 and 10 years old with congenital amegakaryocytic thrombocytopenia, due to receive a stem cell transplant.

The CDR3, as DNA: TGTGCCAGCAGCCAAATGCCCACAGATCCCTACGAGCAGTACTTC. This translates into CASSQMPTDPYEQYF. The chain joins TRBV14 to TRBJ2-7; D uncertain. Trimming shortened V by 2 bases and J by 2 bases, and 13 bases separated the two germline ends. Germline lookup yields CDR1 SGHDN and CDR2 FVKESK. The CDR3 loop spans 15 amino acids. Full variable domain (outside the CDR3, taken from reference TRBV14 and TRBJ2-7): EAGVTQFPSHSVIEKGQTVTLRCDPISGHDNLYWYRRVMGKEIKFLLHFVKESKQDESGMPNNRFLAERTGGTYSTLKVQPAELEDSGVYFCASSQMPTDPYEQYFGPGTRLTVT.